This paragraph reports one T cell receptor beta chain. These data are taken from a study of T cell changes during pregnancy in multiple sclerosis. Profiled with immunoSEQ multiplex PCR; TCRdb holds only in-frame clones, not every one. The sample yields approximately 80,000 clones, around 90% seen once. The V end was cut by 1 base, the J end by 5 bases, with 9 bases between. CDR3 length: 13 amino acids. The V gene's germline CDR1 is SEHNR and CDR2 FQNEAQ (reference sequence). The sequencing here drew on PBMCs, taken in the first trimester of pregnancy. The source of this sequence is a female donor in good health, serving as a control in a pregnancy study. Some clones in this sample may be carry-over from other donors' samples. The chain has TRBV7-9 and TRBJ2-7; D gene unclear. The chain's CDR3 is CASSLDRSHEQYF. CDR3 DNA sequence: TGTGCCAGCAGCTTAGATCGGTCCCACGAGCAGTACTTC.